This is a list of T cell receptor beta chains from one sample in a study of identical twins. TCRdb redid the calling of the 5' RACE reads with MiXCR, one entry per CDR3 protein. The sample yields about 700,000 distinct CDR3 sequences, less than 7% seen once. What was sequenced was naive T cells sorted from blood. The receptors stem from a man between 18 and 29 years old in good health. CDR3s include the opening cysteine and the closing phenylalanine or tryptophan. The order of the fields is V gene, clone size, J gene, D gene, CDR3 DNA, CDR3 protein. The D gene is left open where the match is weak. Size values are once, few and many counts, or a class for expanded clones, and some rows have none.

V gene: TRBV5-1; clone size: many; J gene: TRBJ2-1; D gene: TRBD2; CDR3 DNA: TGCGCCAGCAGCTTGGGGAGCGGGAACGATGAGCAGTTCTTC; CDR3 protein: CASSLGSGNDEQFF
V gene: TRBV7-9; clone size: few; J gene: TRBJ2-3; D gene: NA; CDR3 DNA: TGTGCCAGCAGCCCCCCCAGGACTGCGTCGGGCACAGATACGCAGTATTTT; CDR3 protein: CASSPPRTASGTDTQYF
V gene: TRBV28; clone size: NA; J gene: TRBJ2-5; D gene: TRBD1; CDR3 DNA: TGTGCCAGCAGTTTTAGGACAGGGGGGTTGGAGACCCAGTACTTC; CDR3 protein: CASSFRTGGLETQYF
V gene: TRBV5-4; clone size: few; J gene: TRBJ2-4; D gene: TRBD1; CDR3 DNA: TGTGCCAGCAGCTTGGCTTCACAGGGGGCAGACATTCAGTACTTC; CDR3 protein: CASSLASQGADIQYF
V gene: TRBV5-4; clone size: NA; J gene: TRBJ2-2; D gene: TRBD2; CDR3 DNA: TGTGCCAGCAGCTCGGGGACTAGCGGGACCTTTGTGGGGGAGCTGTTTTTT; CDR3 protein: CASSSGTSGTFVGELFF
V gene: TRBV11-2; clone size: many; J gene: TRBJ2-1; D gene: TRBD2; CDR3 DNA: TGTGCCAGCAGCTTAGATTCGGGTCGACTAGCGGGGTACAATGAGCAGTTCTTC; CDR3 protein: CASSLDSGRLAGYNEQFF
V gene: TRBV12-3/TRBV12-4; clone size: few; J gene: TRBJ1-2; D gene: NA; CDR3 DNA: TGTGCCAGCAGTTTACATGGGAAAGGGAATGGCTACACCTTC; CDR3 protein: CASSLHGKGNGYTF
V gene: TRBV24-1; clone size: many; J gene: TRBJ2-1; D gene: NA; CDR3 DNA: TGTGCCACCAGTGATTCTCTAGAGGTTGAGCAGTTCTTC; CDR3 protein: CATSDSLEVEQFF
V gene: TRBV6-1; clone size: NA; J gene: TRBJ2-1; D gene: TRBD2; CDR3 DNA: TGTGCCAGCAGCGCCGTTGAGTCGAGCGGGAGGGGTTTGGCGCAGTTCTTC; CDR3 protein: CASSAVESSGRGLAQFF
V gene: TRBV7-6; clone size: many; J gene: TRBJ1-5; D gene: NA; CDR3 DNA: TGTGCCAGCAGCTTAGGGTCCGGTCAGCCCCAGCATTTT; CDR3 protein: CASSLGSGQPQHF
V gene: TRBV28; clone size: once; J gene: TRBJ2-1; D gene: NA; CDR3 DNA: TGTGCCAGCAGTTTAATGCTCCGTGAGCAGTTCTTC; CDR3 protein: CASSLMLREQFF
V gene: TRBV12-3/TRBV12-4; clone size: many; J gene: TRBJ1-1; D gene: NA; CDR3 DNA: TGTGCCAGCAGTTCCTGGGAGAAGGGGTACACTGAAGCTTTCTTT; CDR3 protein: CASSSWEKGYTEAFF
V gene: TRBV6-5; clone size: many; J gene: TRBJ2-4; D gene: NA; CDR3 DNA: TGTGCCAGCAGTTACTCGATCAGGGGCCCTCACAAAAACATTCAGTACTTC; CDR3 protein: CASSYSIRGPHKNIQYF
V gene: TRBV10-3; clone size: few; J gene: TRBJ1-4; D gene: NA; CDR3 DNA: TGTGCCATCAGTGAGTCGGGCCAGCCGAATGAAAAACTGTTTTTT; CDR3 protein: CAISESGQPNEKLFF
V gene: TRBV12-3/TRBV12-4; clone size: NA; J gene: TRBJ2-7; D gene: TRBD2; CDR3 DNA: TGTGCCAGCAGTCTAGCGGGGAGACCCTACGAGCAGTACTTC; CDR3 protein: CASSLAGRPYEQYF
V gene: TRBV20-1; clone size: many; J gene: TRBJ1-2; D gene: NA; CDR3 DNA: TGCAGTGCTAGTATGGGACCGACGGGCTATGGCTACACCTTC; CDR3 protein: CSASMGPTGYGYTF
V gene: TRBV6-2/TRBV6-3; clone size: few; J gene: TRBJ2-1; D gene: TRBD2; CDR3 DNA: TGTGCCAGCAGTCCCGGGGCCCCGGGACTCGGGGGGATGAAGCAGTTCTTC; CDR3 protein: CASSPGAPGLGGMKQFF
V gene: TRBV14; clone size: few; J gene: TRBJ2-7; D gene: NA; CDR3 DNA: TGTGCCAGCAGCCAAGTCCCGGCCGAGCAGTACTTC; CDR3 protein: CASSQVPAEQYF
V gene: TRBV29-1; clone size: many; J gene: TRBJ2-3; D gene: TRBD2; CDR3 DNA: TGCAGCGTTGAAGATGGGCTAGCGGAGAGCACAGATACGCAGTATTTT; CDR3 protein: CSVEDGLAESTDTQYF
V gene: TRBV5-1; clone size: few; J gene: TRBJ2-5; D gene: NA; CDR3 DNA: TGCGCCAGCAGGATACAGGGCGGGGGCCAAGAGACCCAGTACTTC; CDR3 protein: CASRIQGGGQETQYF
V gene: TRBV18; clone size: NA; J gene: TRBJ2-2; D gene: NA; CDR3 DNA: TGTGCCAGCTCACCGAATATAATGGCCACCGGGGAGCTGTTTTTT; CDR3 protein: CASSPNIMATGELFF
V gene: TRBV3-1; clone size: NA; J gene: TRBJ2-3; D gene: TRBD2; CDR3 DNA: TGTGCCAGCAGCCACGGGACTAGCGGGAGGTTAGATACGCAGTATTTT; CDR3 protein: CASSHGTSGRLDTQYF
V gene: TRBV7-9; clone size: many; J gene: TRBJ2-1; D gene: NA; CDR3 DNA: TGTGCCAGCAGCCCTCGGCGGTTCGGGGCCCACAATGAGCAGTTCTTC; CDR3 protein: CASSPRRFGAHNEQFF
V gene: TRBV6-2/TRBV6-3; clone size: few; J gene: TRBJ2-3; D gene: NA; CDR3 DNA: TGTGCCAGCAGTTCCGGCGAGGGCCTAGGCACAGATACGCAGTATTTT; CDR3 protein: CASSSGEGLGTDTQYF
V gene: TRBV4-1; clone size: NA; J gene: TRBJ1-2; D gene: NA; CDR3 DNA: TGCGCCAGCAGCCAAGTCCCGGCCGGGTACTATGGCTACACCTTC; CDR3 protein: CASSQVPAGYYGYTF
V gene: TRBV9; clone size: many; J gene: TRBJ2-3; D gene: NA; CDR3 DNA: TGTGCCAGCAGCCCGACTCTCGGAGGGGCCAGCACAGATACGCAGTATTTT; CDR3 protein: CASSPTLGGASTDTQYF
V gene: TRBV11-1; clone size: few; J gene: TRBJ2-7; D gene: TRBD1; CDR3 DNA: TGTGCCAGCAGCTTATCTGGGCCGCAGGGGGACCGAAACTACGAGCAGTACTTC; CDR3 protein: CASSLSGPQGDRNYEQYF
V gene: TRBV10-3; clone size: many; J gene: TRBJ2-1; D gene: NA; CDR3 DNA: TGTGCCACCAGCCAAGACCATGAGCAGTTCTTC; CDR3 protein: CATSQDHEQFF
V gene: TRBV20-1; clone size: many; J gene: TRBJ1-5; D gene: TRBD1; CDR3 DNA: TGCAGTGCCGCGACAGGGGGGAGCAATCAGCCCCAGCATTTT; CDR3 protein: CSAATGGSNQPQHF
V gene: TRBV29-1; clone size: few; J gene: TRBJ2-1; D gene: NA; CDR3 DNA: TGCAGCGTTCCCCCGAGAGGCTCCTACAATGAGCAGTTCTTC; CDR3 protein: CSVPPRGSYNEQFF
V gene: TRBV11-3; clone size: few; J gene: TRBJ2-7; D gene: TRBD2; CDR3 DNA: TGTGCCAGCAGCTCCGCAGGGACTAGCGAGCAGTACTTC; CDR3 protein: CASSSAGTSEQYF
V gene: TRBV29-1; clone size: many; J gene: TRBJ2-6; D gene: NA; CDR3 DNA: TGCAGCGTTGGTTTGAGGCTCTCTGGGGCCAACGTCCTGACTTTC; CDR3 protein: CSVGLRLSGANVLTF
V gene: TRBV10-1; clone size: few; J gene: TRBJ2-1; D gene: TRBD2; CDR3 DNA: TGCGCCAGCAGTGCAGCGGGAGGGCCTAGGAATGAGCAGTTCTTC; CDR3 protein: CASSAAGGPRNEQFF
V gene: TRBV6-2/TRBV6-3; clone size: NA; J gene: TRBJ2-5; D gene: TRBD1; CDR3 DNA: TGTGCCAGCACCCAGACCGGGACAGGGGCTTTGGGGGAGACCCAGTACTTC; CDR3 protein: CASTQTGTGALGETQYF
V gene: TRBV29-1; clone size: few; J gene: TRBJ2-6; D gene: NA; CDR3 DNA: TGCAGCGTTAAAGGGACACCACAATCTGGGGCCAACGTCCTGACTTTC; CDR3 protein: CSVKGTPQSGANVLTF
V gene: TRBV5-5; clone size: NA; J gene: TRBJ2-5; D gene: NA; CDR3 DNA: TGTGCCAGCAGCTTGGTTCAATTAGTTGGCGGGACCCAGTACTTC; CDR3 protein: CASSLVQLVGGTQYF
V gene: TRBV20-1; clone size: many; J gene: TRBJ2-1; D gene: TRBD2; CDR3 DNA: TGCAGTGCTATTCGGACTAGCGGTTACAATGAGCAGTTCTTC; CDR3 protein: CSAIRTSGYNEQFF
V gene: TRBV5-1; clone size: many; J gene: TRBJ1-1; D gene: NA; CDR3 DNA: TGCGCCAGCCAGACGGGGGGAGGAACTGAAGCTTTCTTT; CDR3 protein: CASQTGGGTEAFF
V gene: TRBV29-1; clone size: NA; J gene: TRBJ2-1; D gene: TRBD2; CDR3 DNA: TGCAGCGCGACTAGCGGGAGGGAAGATGAGCAGTTCTTC; CDR3 protein: CSATSGREDEQFF
V gene: TRBV11-3; clone size: NA; J gene: TRBJ2-2; D gene: NA; CDR3 DNA: TGTGCCAGCACCCCCCGGTTATCCACCGGGGAGCTGTTTTTT; CDR3 protein: CASTPRLSTGELFF
V gene: TRBV6-1; clone size: few; J gene: TRBJ2-1; D gene: TRBD2; CDR3 DNA: TGTGCCAGCGGCCTAGCGGGAGGCGTTGAGCAGTTCTTC; CDR3 protein: CASGLAGGVEQFF